This T cell receptor beta chain was found in a study of spatial heterogeneity in lung cancer. Across the whole study: The average count in raw reads for each unique TCR and UMI combination exceeded eight appearances. Study-wide points: Counts of expanded alpha and beta TCRs within tumors tracked the tumor nonsynonymous mutation count.

The CDR3 contains 17 residues. V was clipped by 3 bases and J by 5 bases, with 22 bases between them. From germline, CDR1 is SEHNR and CDR2 FQNEAQ (reference sequence). The table lists this clonotype with many counts. Antigen: not known. TCR cDNA molecules each had a unique molecular identifier. TCRdb reprocessed the 5' RACE reads via MiXCR and lists one record per CDR3 protein. The sample holds about 7,700 distinct CDR3 sequences, 8.5% to 9.5% seen once. Documented time point: sample taken at primary tumor resection. The genes are TRBV7-9 and TRBJ1-1; D possibly corresponds to TRBD1 (5 bases). This material consisted of lung tumor tissue, taken at surgery. This sequence originates from a male donor with early-stage non-small cell lung cancer. The CDR3 region has the DNA TGTGCCAGCAGCTTCCTGATGACGGGCCCAGGGAGGACTGAAGCTTTCTTT. Amino acids: CASSFLMTGPGRTEAFF.